These T cell receptor beta chains were read from a single sample in a study of long-term antiretroviral therapy in people with HIV. The protocol was immunoSEQ multiplex PCR, while the TCRdb copy is restricted to in-frame clones and leaves out a portion. The data show some 26,000 clones, about 80% seen once. Sequenced material: unsorted PBMCs, taken 1.1 years before starting antiretroviral therapy. The receptors originated from a middle-aged woman with HIV. CDR3s include the opening cysteine and the closing phenylalanine or tryptophan. A D gene is named only where the DNA matches it firmly. Rows give clone size only sometimes, using once, few, many, or a class for an expanded clone.

D,V,J,size,CDR3,DNA
TRBD2,TRBV7-9,TRBJ2-5,few,CASSLVASGRETQYF,TGTGCCAGCAGCTTAGTGGCTAGCGGGAGGGAGACCCAGTACTTC
TRBD2,TRBV19,TRBJ2-7,once,CASSAAAGSGEQYF,TGTGCCAGTAGTGCCGCAGCGGGATCTGGCGAGCAGTACTTC
NA,TRBV5-4,TRBJ2-3,NA,CASSFSGGRVDTQYF,TGTGCCAGCAGCTTTTCCGGGGGGCGAGTAGATACGCAGTATTTT
TRBD1,TRBV5-4,TRBJ1-2,NA,CASSPGQDFNYGYTF,TGTGCCAGCAGCCCGGGACAGGACTTTAACTATGGCTACACCTTC
NA,TRBV29-1,TRBJ2-1,NA,CSAAGGAAGNEQFF,TGCAGCGCCGCCGGAGGGGCAGCCGGGAATGAGCAGTTCTTC
TRBD1,TRBV27,TRBJ1-6,few,CASSPDRGSSPLHF,TGTGCCAGCAGTCCTGACAGGGGAAGCTCACCCCTCCACTTT
NA,TRBV6-1,TRBJ1-2,NA,CASSTQGLGYTF,TGTGCCAGCAGTACACAGGGTTTGGGCTACACCTTC
NA,TRBV2,TRBJ1-1,NA,CASSERVRSGTEAFF,TGTGCCAGCAGTGAACGGGTCAGGTCGGGCACTGAAGCTTTCTTT
NA,TRBV18,TRBJ2-3,NA,CASSPNPGDTQYF,TGTGCCAGCTCACCCAACCCCGGGGATACGCAGTATTTT
NA,TRBV7-9,TRBJ2-1,NA,CASSPPGSGDNEQFF,TGTGCCAGCAGCCCCCCCGGGTCTGGCGACAATGAGCAGTTCTTC
TRBD2,TRBV6-6,TRBJ2-1,NA,CASSTLAGGPVQFF,TGTGCCAGTTCGACCCTAGCGGGAGGGCCGGTGCAGTTCTTC
TRBD2,TRBV7-9,TRBJ2-7,NA,CASSTGLAGVSLYEQYF,TGTGCCAGCAGCACGGGACTAGCGGGAGTTTCCCTTTACGAGCAGTACTTC
TRBD1,TRBV30,TRBJ2-7,few,CAWSTGTGNTYEQYF,TGTGCCTGGAGTACCGGGACAGGCAACACCTACGAGCAGTACTTC
NA,TRBV5-4,TRBJ2-1,NA,CASSSPNRADYNEQFF,TGTGCCAGCAGCTCTCCTAACAGGGCAGACTACAATGAGCAGTTCTTC
TRBD1,TRBV5-5,TRBJ1-2,NA,CASSSPGGGYTF,TGTGCCAGCAGCTCCCCAGGGGGCGGCTACACCTTC
NA,TRBV7-2,TRBJ2-4,NA,CASSFTKNIQYF,TGTGCCAGCAGCTTCACCAAAAACATTCAGTACTTC
NA,TRBV11-2,TRBJ2-1,NA,CASSLDPGNEQFF,TGTGCCAGCAGCTTAGATCCGGGCAATGAGCAGTTCTTC
NA,TRBV25-1,TRBJ1-1,NA,CASSGDGTNTEAFF,TGTGCCAGCAGTGGGGATGGGACGAACACTGAAGCTTTCTTT
TRBD2,TRBV12-5,TRBJ2-5,NA,CASGLVPLAGKETQYF,TGTGCTAGTGGTTTGGTACCCCTAGCGGGGAAGGAGACCCAGTACTTC
TRBD2,TRBV15,TRBJ2-3,NA,CATSRGKGGSGRRTDTQYF,TGTGCCACCAGCAGAGGAAAGGGCGGGAGCGGGAGAAGAACAGATACGCAGTATTTT
NA,TRBV6-1,TRBJ2-5,NA,CASSDRGAGETQYF,TGTGCCAGCAGTGACCGGGGCGCGGGGGAGACCCAGTACTTC
NA,TRBV30,TRBJ1-3,NA,CAWTPGAGNTIYF,TGTGCCTGGACTCCTGGGGCGGGAAACACCATATATTTT
TRBD1,TRBV5-1,TRBJ1-4,NA,CASSSIQGAPEKLFF,TGCGCCAGCAGCTCCATACAGGGGGCGCCTGAAAAACTGTTTTTT